These 25 T cell receptor beta chains came from one sample sequenced in a study of blood T cell repertoires in COVID-19. Generated by immunoSEQ multiplex PCR, the TCRdb table keeps only in-frame clones and is missing some. The sample holds 200,000 to 300,000 clones; 86% are singletons and the top ten take just under 2%. The sequenced sample was peripheral blood. The receptors were sampled from a man aged 30 to 39 with active or convalescent COVID-19.

The chain couples TRBV19 to TRBJ2-2, with 9 bases aligning to TRBD1. Unmatched junction bases numbered 6, after V lost 11 bases and J lost 5 bases. Germline values: CDR1 LNHDA, CDR2 SQIVND (reference sequence). The CDR3 is 13 amino acids. CDR3 coding DNA: TGTGCCTCAGGGACAGGGCGGACCGGGGAGCTGTTTTTT. Translated: CASGTGRTGELFF.

The chain couples TRBV7-2 to TRBJ2-5; no reliable D call. Germline CDR1 SGHTA, CDR2 FQGNSA. CDR3 length: 15 residues. V dropped 5 bases and J dropped 1 base, with 14 bases sitting between them. The CDR3 DNA reads as TGTGCCAGCAGCGCACCGGAGCGCCTCCAAGAGACCCAGTACTTC. This codes for CASSAPERLQETQYF. Combining the CDR3 with reference TRBV7-2 and TRBJ2-5 gives the whole variable domain GAGVSQSPSNKVTEKGKDVELRCDPISGHTALYWYRQSLGQGLEFLIYFQGNSAPDKSGLPSDRFSAERTGGSVSTLTIQRTQQEDSAVYLCASSAPERLQETQYFGPGTRLLVL.

This clone was counted only a few times. The V call is TRBV4-1, the J call TRBJ1-5; D might be TRBD1 (5 bases). The V gene's germline CDR1 is MGHRA and CDR2 YSYEKL. CDR3 length: 15 residues. Trimming removed 1 base from V and 3 bases from J, with 10 bases in between. The CDR3 is CASSQVGGDNQPQHF. The CDR3 DNA is TGCGCCAGCAGCCAAGTGGGGGGAGACAATCAGCCCCAGCATTTT.

V usage is TRBV27 and J usage is TRBJ1-1; TRBD1 agrees at 12 bases. Germline loops: CDR1 MNHEY, CDR2 SMNVEV (reference sequence). The CDR3 loop spans 16 amino acids. The junction had 4 bases not matched to a gene; V was cut back by 4 bases and J by 1 base. Here the CDR3 reads CASSSGQGAPNTEAFF. In DNA form, the CDR3 reads TGTGCCAGCAGTTCGGGACAGGGGGCCCCGAACACTGAAGCTTTCTTT.

This clone was picked up many times. The chain employs TRBV6-1 and TRBJ2-1; 9 bases fit TRBD2. CDR1 and CDR2 from the germline V gene are MNHNS and SASEGT. Trimming cost V 0 bases and J 3 bases; bases outside gene matches: 0. CDR3 length equals 15 residues. CDR3 amino acids: CASSEAAGGYNEQFF. CDR3 sequence (DNA): TGTGCCAGCAGTGAAGCAGCGGGGGGCTACAATGAGCAGTTCTTC.

This rearrangement joins TRBV10-2 to TRBJ2-7; a possible D gene is TRBD1 (5 bases). The CDR3 is 15 amino acids. Germline V CDR1 and CDR2: WSHSY, SAAADI. This CDR3 reads CAPATSRGHSYEQYF. For the CDR3, the DNA is TGCGCTCCAGCGACCTCAAGGGGCCACTCCTACGAGCAGTACTTC.

V is TRBV4-1 and J is TRBJ2-2, with D unclear. This CDR3 comprises 14 residues. The V end lost 1 base, the J end lost 4 bases, and 7 bases lay between the germline ends. CDR1 MGHRA and CDR2 YSYEKL come from the germline V gene. The CDR3 sequence: CASSQVAFTGELFF. CDR3 nucleotides: TGCGCCAGCAGCCAAGTGGCTTTCACCGGGGAGCTGTTTTTT.

This clone was observed a handful of times. The V call is TRBV6-1, the J call TRBJ2-5; tentatively, D is TRBD1 (6 bases). V was clipped by 3 bases and J by 2 bases, with 13 bases between them. CDR1 is MNHNS, CDR2 SASEGT, per germline. The CDR3 is 15 residues long. The CDR3 region is CASSDSGQIQETQYF. In nucleotides, the CDR3 is TGTGCCAGCAGTGATTCTGGACAGATACAAGAGACCCAGTACTTC.

The CDR3 loop reads CASSSLGQPSQGTNYGYTF. The CDR3 DNA is TGTGCCAGCAGTTCTTTAGGACAGCCGAGCCAAGGAACTAACTATGGCTACACCTTC. The chain has TRBV11-2 and TRBJ1-2, with D perhaps TRBD1 (6 bases). The V and J ends lost 6 bases and 0 bases respectively, with 26 bases between them. CDR1 is SGHAT, CDR2 FQNNGV, per germline. This CDR3 has 19 amino acids.

The chain carries TRBV19 and TRBJ2-2; weak D call: TRBD1 (6 bases). Germline values: CDR1 LNHDA, CDR2 SQIVND (reference sequence). The CDR3 consists of 15 residues. The V and J ends lost 7 bases and 4 bases respectively, with 16 bases between them. CDR3 nucleotides: TGTGCCAGTACCCCAGGGGCACGGGGCACCGGGGAGCTGTTTTTT. This codes for CASTPGARGTGELFF.

The rearrangement joins TRBV23-1 to TRBJ1-2, with D unclear. TRBV23-1 is given ORF status, its function remaining uncertain. The CDR3 contains 10 residues. V lost 9 bases and J lost 6, with 8 bases in between. CDR3 residues: CARRRDGYTF. CDR3 in DNA: TGCGCCAGAAGGAGGGATGGCTACACCTTC.

The chain has TRBV5-1 and TRBJ1-4, with D perhaps matching TRBD1 (5 bases). CDR3 length: 16 amino acids. Trimming took 6 bases from V and 0 from J, leaving 15 bases between them. The germline V gene has CDR1 SGHRS and CDR2 YFSETQ. The CDR3 sequence: CASMQGGWATNEKLFF. The CDR3 nucleotides are TGCGCCAGCATGCAGGGAGGATGGGCAACTAATGAAAAACTGTTTTTT.

This chain uses TRBV6-4 with TRBJ2-3; 10 bases match TRBD2. V was clipped by 5 bases and J by 9 bases; unmatched bases: 11. Germline CDR1 reads MRHNA; CDR2 reads SNTAGT. CDR3 length equals 15 residues. CDR3 residues: CASSRERGGLGTQYF. CDR3 DNA: TGTGCCAGCAGTCGAGAGCGGGGGGGCCTTGGAACGCAGTATTTT.

The rearrangement joins TRBV19 to TRBJ2-1, with D possibly matching TRBD2 (6 bases). The ends were cut back, 3 bases at V and 7 bases at J, with 16 bases in the middle. Germline-derived CDR1 and CDR2 are LNHDA and SQIVND (reference sequence). This CDR3 has 15 residues. The CDR3 sequence is CASSMERLGRNEQFF. The CDR3 DNA sequence: TGTGCCAGTAGTATGGAGAGACTAGGTCGGAATGAGCAGTTCTTC. The variable domain in full, with the rest retrieved from reference TRBV19 and TRBJ2-1, is DGGITQSPKYLFRKEGQNVTLSCEQNLNHDAMYWYRQDPGQGLRLIYYSQIVNDFQKGDIAEGYSVSREKKESFPLTVTSAQKNPTAFYLCASSMERLGRNEQFFGPGTRLTVL.

The V gene is TRBV30, the J gene TRBJ2-1; 9 bases line up with TRBD2. The CDR3 covers 16 residues. The germline V gene encodes CDR1 GTSNPN and CDR2 SVGIG (reference sequence). Germline trimming cut 0 bases from V and 5 bases from J; bases unmatched to any gene: 8. For the CDR3, the DNA is TGTGCCTGGAGTGTACAATCGCGGGGGGGCGACAATGAGCAGTTCTTC. Translating it yields CAWSVQSRGGDNEQFF.

This sequence joins TRBV4-1 and TRBJ1-1; TRBD1 is a possible D gene (6 bases). The CDR3 covers 13 residues. Trimming removed 4 bases at V and 6 bases at J, with 12 bases between. Germline CDR1 is MGHRA and CDR2 is YSYEKL. CDR3 in amino acids: CASSRTGLAEAFF. The CDR3 nucleotides read TGCGCCAGCAGCCGAACAGGGCTGGCTGAAGCTTTCTTT.

For the CDR3, the DNA is TGCGCCAGCAGCTTCCTGGTGGAGCGGGACGGACCCCCGCCAAATGAGCAGTTCTTC. Protein sequence: CASSFLVERDGPPPNEQFF. V usage is TRBV5-1 and J usage is TRBJ2-1; 7 bases line up with TRBD2. The CDR3 consists of 19 residues. In germline, CDR1 is SGHRS, CDR2 YFSETQ. Trimming at V came to 2 bases and at J to 7 bases, leaving 21 bases not matched to a gene.

The chain employs TRBV9 and TRBJ1-2; D perhaps matches TRBD1 (6 bases). The germline V and J ends were trimmed by 0 bases and 4 bases, with 16 bases remaining between them. The CDR3 totals 16 residues. Germline V gives CDR1 SGDLS, CDR2 YYNGEE. CDR3 bases: TGTGCCAGCAGCGTAGGACAGGCCTCAACTGTCTATGGCTACACCTTC. Translating it yields CASSVGQASTVYGYTF.

The chain has TRBV30 and TRBJ1-2; D may be TRBD1 (6 bases). This CDR3 contains 13 residues. V shed 4 bases and J shed 7 bases, with 16 bases lying between them. Looked up from germline, CDR1 is GTSNPN and CDR2 is SVGIG (reference sequence). CDR3: CAWKQGVLFGYTF. CDR3 bases: TGTGCCTGGAAACAGGGCGTACTATTTGGCTACACCTTC. Filled out from reference TRBV30 and TRBJ1-2, the complete variable domain reads SQTIHQWPATLVQPVGSPLSLECTVEGTSNPNLYWYRQAAGRGLQLLFYSVGIGQISSEVPQNLSASRPQDRQFILSSKKLLLSDSGFYLCAWKQGVLFGYTFGSGTRLTVV.

The rearrangement links TRBV25-1 to TRBJ1-1, with D possibly matching TRBD1 (5 bases). The V and J ends lost 4 bases and 7 bases respectively, with 19 bases between them. Germline assignment: CDR1 MGHDK and CDR2 SYGVNS. The CDR3 is 15 residues long. CDR3 sequence (DNA): TGTGCCAGCAGTGCGGAGGGGTCCCCACGGGTTGAAGCTTTCTTT. As protein: CASSAEGSPRVEAFF.

The chain joins TRBV29-1 to TRBJ1-5; TRBD1 agrees at 7 bases. The ends lost 4 bases at V and 4 bases at J; junction bases unmatched: 4. The CDR3 runs to 13 residues. Germline CDR1 SQVTM, CDR2 ANQGSEA. Written as DNA, the CDR3 is TGCAGCGTTGCAGGGGGTGGAAATCAGCCCCAGCATTTT. Its protein is CSVAGGGNQPQHF.

This clone has a single count. The J gene is TRBJ1-2, the V gene TRBV7-9; D is unresolved. This CDR3 spans 12 amino acids. Trimming removed 5 bases at V and 8 bases at J, with 12 bases between. Germline V gene data show CDR1 as SEHNR and CDR2 as FQNEAQ (reference sequence). The CDR3 DNA sequence: TGTGCCAGCAGCCCCCCCGGAGCCGGCTACACCTTC. Protein product: CASSPPGAGYTF.

This CDR3 is CAREGRGSNYGYTF. Here the CDR3 DNA reads TGCGCCAGGGAGGGCCGGGGTTCTAACTATGGCTACACCTTC. The chain joins TRBV5-1 to TRBJ1-2; D gene unclear. The CDR3 length is 14 residues. V gave up 8 bases and J gave up 0 bases, with 14 bases separating them. Germline assignment: CDR1 SGHRS and CDR2 YFSETQ.

V gene TRBV5-1 combines with J gene TRBJ1-5; no clear D. This CDR3 has 14 amino acids. V lost 0 bases, J lost 6 bases, and 10 bases lay in between. The germline V gene has CDR1 SGHRS and CDR2 YFSETQ. The CDR3 DNA is TGCGCCAGCAGCTTGGCGGGTCCGGGTCAGCCCCAGCATTTT. This sequence encodes CASSLAGPGQPQHF. Using reference TRBV5-1 and TRBJ1-5 for the parts outside the CDR3, the full variable domain is KAGVTQTPRYLIKTRGQQVTLSCSPISGHRSVSWYQQTPGQGLQFLFEYFSETQRNKGNFPGRFSGRQFSNSRSEMNVSTLELGDSALYLCASSLAGPGQPQHFGDGTRLSIL.

The genes are TRBV7-9 and TRBJ2-5; D remains unclear. The CDR3 loop spans 15 amino acids. Germline CDR1 is SEHNR and CDR2 is FQNEAQ (reference sequence). With 1 base removed from V and 0 bases from J, the gap between germline ends came to 9 bases. CDR3 sequence (DNA): TGTGCCAGCAGCTTAGTCACCACATACCAAGAGACCCAGTACTTC. It is translated as CASSLVTTYQETQYF.